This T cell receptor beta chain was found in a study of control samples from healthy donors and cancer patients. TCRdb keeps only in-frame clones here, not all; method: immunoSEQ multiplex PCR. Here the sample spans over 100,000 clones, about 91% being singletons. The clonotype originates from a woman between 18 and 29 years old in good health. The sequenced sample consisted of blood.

Here the CDR3 DNA reads TGTGCCAGCAGCGCCAGGGTAGCTGCCTACAATGAGCAGTTCTTC. This codes for CASSARVAAYNEQFF. The V and J genes are TRBV5-4 and TRBJ2-1; perhaps TRBD1 as D (5 bases). Deletions cut 4 bases from V and 2 bases from J, with 13 bases between. The CDR3 sequence is 15 residues long. CDR1 is SGHNT and CDR2 is YYREEE in the germline V gene (reference sequence).